A single sample gave rise to the 4 T cell receptor beta chains below, sequenced in a study of T cell repertoires in cytomegalovirus infection. TCRdb re-called the reads with MiXCR, one entry per CDR3 protein. The table lists 100,000 to 150,000 distinct CDR3 sequences, more than 7% of them singletons. The specimen was PBMCs. Receptor source: a human donor in good health (CMV status not recorded). Some clones in this sample may be carry-over from other donors' samples.

This clonotype was seen many times. This sequence joins TRBV18 and TRBJ1-1, with D unresolved. Trimming stripped 2 bases from V and 2 bases from J, with 9 bases between. The germline V gene encodes CDR1 KGHSH and CDR2 LQKENI. The CDR3 loop spans 14 amino acids. DNA for the CDR3: TGTGCCAGCTCACCATGGGCAGTCAACACTGAAGCTTTCTTT. Residues: CASSPWAVNTEAFF.

This clonotype was detected ten times or more. CDR3 nucleotides: TGCAGTGCTAGAGAGAGGACAGGGGGCCTAAAACAAGAGACCCAGTACTTC. This sequence encodes CSARERTGGLKQETQYF. This chain connects TRBV20-1 to TRBJ2-5; 11 nucleotides match TRBD1. CDR3 length: 17 residues. The trim removed 0 bases at V and 2 bases at J, leaving 8 bases unmatched. The germline V gene encodes CDR1 DFQATT and CDR2 SNEGSKA (reference sequence).

This clonotype has ten or more counts. V and J are TRBV7-6 and TRBJ1-2; 10 bases agree with TRBD1. The CDR3 runs to 14 residues. V gave up 5 bases and J gave up 3 bases; unmatched junction bases: 3. Germline V gene lookup returns CDR1 SGHVS and CDR2 FNYEAQ. Written as DNA, the CDR3 is TGTGCCAGCAGCCCCGGGACAGGGGACTATGGCTACACCTTC. As protein: CASSPGTGDYGYTF.

At least ten counts were recorded for this clonotype. This chain joins TRBV28 and TRBJ1-1, with 8 positions matching TRBD1. The V gene's germline CDR1 is MDHEN and CDR2 SYDVKM. The CDR3 is 15 amino acids. V gave up 2 bases and J gave up 5 bases; unmatched junction bases: 7. CDR3 sequence reads: CASSLLDRVGTEAFF. The CDR3 DNA reads TGTGCCAGCAGTTTACTGGACAGGGTTGGGACTGAAGCTTTCTTT.